Below, 23 T cell receptor beta chains from the same sample are listed, as sequenced in a study of OX40 agonist ivuxolimab in advanced cancers. The library was obtained by the immunoSEQ multiplex PCR assay. This immuneACCESS table, as held by TCRdb, lists in-frame sequences with V and J called but not all clones. Of the missing ones, under half trace to an unresolved V gene in checked studies; the others have no known cause. Counted in this sample were almost 50,000 clones; around 84% of them appeared once. The top ten clonotypes cover 1.5% to 2% of the sample. Sequences were derived from CD4+ or CD8+ T cells sorted from blood, sampled in a trial of the OX40 agonist ivuxolimab. Source of these receptors: an adult with an advanced solid tumor such as melanoma, head and neck, liver or kidney cancer.

The CDR3 sequence is CASSRAGPLGTGELFF. The CDR3 region has the DNA TGTGCCAGCAGCCGAGCAGGGCCGTTGGGCACCGGGGAGCTGTTTTTT. The chain combines TRBV14 with TRBJ2-2, with D possibly TRBD1 on 5 matching bases. The CDR3 covers 16 residues. Trimming shortened V by 4 bases and J by 4 bases, and 16 bases separated the two germline ends. CDR1 and CDR2 (germline): SGHDN, FVKESK.

The rearrangement joins TRBV5-1 to TRBJ2-3; D is possibly TRBD1 (5 bases). The V and J ends lost 4 bases and 0 bases respectively, with 15 bases between them. The CDR3 is made up of 16 amino acids. Germline CDR1 is SGHRS and CDR2 is YFSETQ. CDR3 bases: TGCGCCAGCAGCCAATCCGACAGCCCTAGCACAGATACGCAGTATTTT. It specifies CASSQSDSPSTDTQYF.

The gene calls are TRBV14 and TRBJ2-3, with 8 bases lining up with TRBD2. Trimming at V came to 0 bases and at J to 4 bases, leaving 9 bases not matched to a gene. Per germline, CDR1 SGHDN and CDR2 FVKESK. This CDR3 has 17 residues. CDR3 DNA: TGTGCCAGCAGCCAAGATGAAGCGGGAGCTTCTTCAGATACGCAGTATTTT. Protein product: CASSQDEAGASSDTQYF.

The CDR3 sequence is CASSEAAQETQYF. The DNA of the CDR3 is TGTGCCAGCAGTGAGGCCGCCCAAGAGACCCAGTACTTC. The chain is built from TRBV2 and TRBJ2-5; D is unclear. There are 13 residues in the CDR3. With 3 bases removed from V and 1 base from J, the gap between germline ends came to 6 bases. Germline values: CDR1 SNHLY, CDR2 FYNNEI.

The chain uses TRBV7-3 and TRBJ2-5; the D is unclear. Germline CDR1 and CDR2: SGHTA and FQGTGA. Trimming shortened V by 3 bases and J by 5 bases, and 10 bases separated the two germline ends. This CDR3 spans 13 amino acids. The CDR3 spells CASSFGVRETQYF. CDR3 in DNA: TGTGCCAGCAGCTTTGGGGTTAGGGAGACCCAGTACTTC.

V and J are TRBV7-2 and TRBJ2-3; tentative D call: TRBD2 (6 bases). The ends were cut back, 6 bases at V and 3 bases at J, with 16 bases in the middle. CDR1 is SGHTA and CDR2 is FQGNSA in the germline V gene. The CDR3 loop spans 15 amino acids. As DNA, the CDR3 is TGTGCCAGCAGGACTCATCCGGGGGATACAGATACGCAGTATTTT. It specifies CASRTHPGDTDTQYF.

This clone was detected only once. The chain has TRBV27 and TRBJ2-1, with 9 positions matching TRBD2. In germline, CDR1 is MNHEY, CDR2 SMNVEV (reference sequence). The V segment lost 0 bases and the J segment 4 bases; nucleotides outside the gene matches: 1. This CDR3 contains 15 residues. CDR3: CASSLSTSGYNEQFF. The CDR3 DNA follows: TGTGCCAGCAGTTTATCGACTAGCGGTTACAATGAGCAGTTCTTC.

Only a few counts were recorded for this clone. The chain couples TRBV10-3 to TRBJ2-5; the D is unclear. Germline loops: CDR1 ENHRY, CDR2 SYGVKD. The CDR3 is 15 residues long. The V end lost 3 bases, the J end lost 4 bases, and 15 bases lay between the germline ends. The CDR3 nucleotides read TGTGCCATCAGTGATTCTGGTGGCAGGTCAGAGACCCAGTACTTC. It encodes CAISDSGGRSETQYF.

The chain is built from TRBV9 and TRBJ2-5; TRBD2 aligns across 7 bases. The trim removed 7 bases at V and 6 bases at J, leaving 9 bases unmatched. Germline V lookup: CDR1 SGDLS, CDR2 YYNGEE. This CDR3 is built from 13 residues. The CDR3: CASAPLSGKTQYF. DNA for the CDR3: TGTGCCAGCGCCCCGTTGAGCGGGAAGACCCAGTACTTC.

The chain is built from TRBV27 and TRBJ2-5; 12 nucleotides match TRBD1. The CDR3 length is 16 residues. V lost 4 bases to trimming and J lost 4 bases; unmatched junction nucleotides: 7. The germline V gene has CDR1 MNHEY and CDR2 SMNVEV (reference sequence). The CDR3, as DNA: TGTGCCAGCAGTTCTGTCGGGACAGGGGGCGGAGAGACCCAGTACTTC. Translation gives CASSSVGTGGGETQYF.

The chain recombines TRBV11-2 with TRBJ2-1; D is possibly TRBD2 (5 bases). Trimming took off 1 base at V and 10 bases at J, with 8 bases between the two ends. The CDR3 runs 12 residues. Germline values: CDR1 SGHAT, CDR2 FQNNGV. The CDR3 reads CASSLVSGEQFF. CDR3 DNA: TGTGCCAGCAGCTTAGTAAGCGGAGAGCAGTTCTTC.

The J gene is TRBJ2-7, the V gene TRBV11-1; TRBD2 matches at 8 bases. Looked up from germline, CDR1 is SGHAT and CDR2 is FQDESV (reference sequence). Germline trimming cut 2 bases from V and 3 bases from J; bases unmatched to any gene: 6. The CDR3 spans 15 residues. CDR3 sequence: CASSLSLADLYEQYF. The DNA for the CDR3 is TGTGCCAGCAGCTTATCACTAGCGGACCTCTACGAGCAGTACTTC.

This chain connects TRBV18 to TRBJ1-3; maybe TRBD1 (6 bases). Per the germline V gene, CDR1 is KGHSH and CDR2 is LQKENI. The CDR3 extends over 16 amino acids. Trimming removed 3 bases from V and 1 base from J, with 13 bases in between. The CDR3 protein is CASSPSTGASGNTIYF. CDR3 bases: TGTGCCAGCTCACCCAGCACGGGGGCTTCTGGAAACACCATATATTTT.

The chain combines TRBV7-2 with TRBJ2-3; no clear D. The V gene's germline CDR1 is SGHTA and CDR2 FQGNSA. V lost 6 bases, J lost 0 bases, and 4 bases lay in between. This CDR3 region has 12 residues. CDR3 DNA sequence: TGTGCCAGCAGTCCTAGCACAGATACGCAGTATTTT. Its translation: CASSPSTDTQYF.

The chain is built from TRBV11-2 and TRBJ2-1, with 11 bases fitting TRBD2. V trimming: 6 bases; J trimming: 7 bases; junction bases outside the gene matches: 8. Germline values: CDR1 SGHAT, CDR2 FQNNGV. This CDR3 comprises 15 residues. The CDR3 DNA reads TGTGCCAGCAGTCCTACTAGCGGGAGTTCGAATGAGCAGTTCTTC. Translating gives CASSPTSGSSNEQFF.

This chain uses TRBV27 with TRBJ1-5; D remains unclear. V gave up 2 bases and J gave up 0 bases, with 5 bases separating them. There are 14 residues in the CDR3. Germline V gene data show CDR1 as MNHEY and CDR2 as SMNVEV (reference sequence). As DNA, the CDR3 is TGTGCCAGCAGTTTACGATATAGCAATCAGCCCCAGCATTTT. Translating gives CASSLRYSNQPQHF.

CDR3: CASSPLQGRYEQYF. The CDR3 nucleotides are TGTGCCAGCAGCCCCCTGCAGGGGAGGTACGAGCAGTACTTC. This sequence joins TRBV7-2 and TRBJ2-7; perhaps D is TRBD1 or TRBD2 (6 bases each). The CDR3 sequence is 14 residues long. In germline, CDR1 is SGHTA, CDR2 FQGNSA. Trimming shortened V by 5 bases and J by 4 bases, and 15 bases separated the two germline ends.

V usage is TRBV6-8 and J usage is TRBJ1-5, with 9 nucleotides matching TRBD1. Trimming at V came to 5 bases and at J to 4 bases, leaving 9 bases not matched to a gene. This CDR3 region has 16 residues. The germline CDR1 and CDR2 sequences are MNHGY and SAAAGT. The CDR3 sequence is CASSIQGTGRNQPQHF. DNA of the CDR3: TGTGCCAGCAGTATACAAGGGACAGGGAGAAATCAGCCCCAGCATTTT.

The chain couples TRBV6-6 to TRBJ2-3; TRBD2 matches at 7 bases. Germline loops: CDR1 MNHNY, CDR2 SVGAGI (reference sequence). The CDR3 runs to 14 residues. Trimming cost V 8 bases and J 6 bases; bases outside gene matches: 11. The CDR3 is CASQEGGPGDTQYF. The CDR3 nucleotides read TGTGCCAGCCAGGAGGGAGGGCCTGGTGATACGCAGTATTTT.

The rearrangement joins TRBV29-1 to TRBJ2-1; TRBD2 matches at 13 bases. Germline CDR1 and CDR2: SQVTM and ANQGSEA. CDR3 size: 14 residues. The J segment lost 9 bases and the V segment lost 7 bases, leaving 9 bases of the junction unmatched. The CDR3 here is CSGITSGRAGEQFF. Here the CDR3 DNA reads TGCAGCGGGATCACTAGCGGGAGGGCCGGTGAGCAGTTCTTC.

The CDR3 coding sequence is TGTGCCAGCAGTGGTGGTCAGGGACCAGAGACCCAGTACTTC. It codes for CASSGGQGPETQYF. The chain has TRBV2 and TRBJ2-5, with D tentatively TRBD1 or TRBD2 (5 bases each). The CDR3 consists of 14 residues. V was pared by 4 bases and J by 4 bases, with 13 bases between. The germline CDR1 and CDR2 sequences are SNHLY and FYNNEI.

This clone appeared a single time. V and J are TRBV27 and TRBJ1-1; D gene unclear. The CDR3 has 18 residues. V was trimmed by 3 bases and J by 5 bases, leaving 25 bases between them. Germline V gene data show CDR1 as MNHEY and CDR2 as SMNVEV (reference sequence). DNA of the CDR3: TGTGCCAGCAGTTTTTTTTCGTTATTCCAGCGGCGTGTGACTGAAGCTTTCTTT. This translates into CASSFFSLFQRRVTEAFF.

CDR3 bases: TGTGCCAGCGGGACAGGGATCGAGCAGTACTTC. Translated, it gives CASGTGIEQYF. V usage is TRBV2 and J usage is TRBJ2-7; 9 nucleotides agree with TRBD1. The germline gives CDR1 SNHLY, CDR2 FYNNEI. There are 11 residues in the CDR3. V lost 8 bases, J lost 6 bases, and 2 bases stayed unmatched.